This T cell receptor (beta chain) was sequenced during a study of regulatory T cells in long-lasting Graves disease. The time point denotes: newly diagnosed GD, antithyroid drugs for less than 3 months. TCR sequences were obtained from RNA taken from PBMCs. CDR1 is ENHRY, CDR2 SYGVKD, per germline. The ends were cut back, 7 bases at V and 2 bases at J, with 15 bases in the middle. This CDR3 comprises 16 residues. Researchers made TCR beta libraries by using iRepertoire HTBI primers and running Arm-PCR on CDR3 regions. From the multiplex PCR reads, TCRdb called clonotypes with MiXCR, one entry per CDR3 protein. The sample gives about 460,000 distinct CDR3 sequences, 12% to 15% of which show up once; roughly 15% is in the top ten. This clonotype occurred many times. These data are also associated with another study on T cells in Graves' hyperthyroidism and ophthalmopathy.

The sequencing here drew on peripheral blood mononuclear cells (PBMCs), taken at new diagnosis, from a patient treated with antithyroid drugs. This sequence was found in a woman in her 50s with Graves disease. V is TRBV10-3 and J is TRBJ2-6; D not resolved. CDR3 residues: CAITPGASAGANVLTF. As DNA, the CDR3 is TGTGCCATCACCCCGGGCGCGTCGGCTGGGGCCAACGTCCTGACTTTC.